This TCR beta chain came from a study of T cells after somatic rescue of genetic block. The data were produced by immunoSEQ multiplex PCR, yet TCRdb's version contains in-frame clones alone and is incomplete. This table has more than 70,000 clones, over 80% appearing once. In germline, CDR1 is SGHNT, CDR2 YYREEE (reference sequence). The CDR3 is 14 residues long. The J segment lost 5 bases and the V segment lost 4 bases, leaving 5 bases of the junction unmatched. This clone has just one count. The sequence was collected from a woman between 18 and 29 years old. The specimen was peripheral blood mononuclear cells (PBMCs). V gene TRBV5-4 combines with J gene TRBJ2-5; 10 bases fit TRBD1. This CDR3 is CASSRDRGPETQYF. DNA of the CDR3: TGTGCCAGCAGCCGTGACAGGGGGCCGGAGACCCAGTACTTC.